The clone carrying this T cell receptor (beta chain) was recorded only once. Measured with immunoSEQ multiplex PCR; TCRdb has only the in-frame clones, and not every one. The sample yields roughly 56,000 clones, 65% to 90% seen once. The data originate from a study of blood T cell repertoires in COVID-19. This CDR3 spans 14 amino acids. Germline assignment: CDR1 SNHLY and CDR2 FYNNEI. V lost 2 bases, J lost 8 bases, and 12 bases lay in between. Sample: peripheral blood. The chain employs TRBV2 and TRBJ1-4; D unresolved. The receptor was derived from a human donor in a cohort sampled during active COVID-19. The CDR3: CASSESRFEEKLFF. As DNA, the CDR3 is TGTGCCAGCAGTGAATCGCGGTTTGAGGAAAAACTGTTTTTT.